Below, 9 T cell receptor beta chains from the same sample are listed, as sequenced in a study of long-term antiretroviral therapy in people with HIV. Researchers report immunoSEQ v3.0 was run at survey level. Assay: immunoSEQ multiplex PCR; the TCRdb copy retains only in-frame clones and omits some. Among approximately 17,000 clones listed, over 60% were seen once. The source material was unsorted PBMCs, sampled about 2.4 years before starting antiretroviral therapy. The receptors were gathered from a woman between 45 and 65 years old with HIV.

The chain has TRBV11-2 and TRBJ1-1, with 7 bases fitting TRBD1. CDR1 is SGHAT, CDR2 FQNNGV, per germline. This CDR3 is built from 13 residues. Unmatched junction bases numbered 4, after V lost 6 bases and J lost 3 bases. The CDR3 DNA reads as TGTGCCAGCAGACGGACAGGACACACTGAAGCTTTCTTT. Its protein product is CASRRTGHTEAFF.

This clone has a handful of counts. V is TRBV2 and J is TRBJ1-4; D ambiguous. V dropped 7 bases and J dropped 7 bases, with 7 bases sitting between them. Germline CDR1 SNHLY, CDR2 FYNNEI. The CDR3 totals 11 residues. This chain's CDR3 is CASTTVEKLFF. CDR3 in DNA: TGTGCCAGCACAACAGTTGAAAAACTGTTTTTT.

The chain has TRBV5-6 and TRBJ2-5; 10 bases line up with TRBD2. Germline lookup yields CDR1 SGHDT and CDR2 YYEEEE. The CDR3 totals 16 residues. Trimming removed 1 base from V and 4 bases from J; junction bases left unmatched: 7. CDR3 in amino acids: CASSLRGTSAGETQYF. The CDR3 DNA reads as TGTGCCAGCAGCTTGCGAGGGACTAGCGCCGGAGAGACCCAGTACTTC.

The chain has TRBV30 and TRBJ2-4; D remains ambiguous. Trimming removed 0 bases from V and 2 bases from J, with 8 bases in between. The CDR3 contains 14 residues. Germline CDR1 GTSNPN, CDR2 SVGIG (reference sequence). For the CDR3, the DNA is TGTGCCTGGAGTGTAACACTCACCAAAAACATTCAGTACTTC. Translation gives CAWSVTLTKNIQYF.

V and J are TRBV6-6 and TRBJ1-6; 7 bases agree with TRBD1. This CDR3 has 15 amino acids. The V segment lost 3 bases and the J segment 7 bases; nucleotides outside the gene matches: 6. CDR1 and CDR2 (germline): MNHNY, SVGAGI (reference sequence). DNA of the CDR3: TGTGCCAGCAGTTATACCGGGGACAGAAATTCACCCCTCCACTTT. Protein product: CASSYTGDRNSPLHF.

The chain links TRBV7-9 to TRBJ1-5; 8 nucleotides line up with TRBD1. CDR3 length equals 14 residues. Trimming removed 4 bases from V and 6 bases from J; junction bases left unmatched: 5. Germline V gene data show CDR1 as SEHNR and CDR2 as FQNEAQ (reference sequence). CDR3 in amino acids: CASSWGQAGQPQHF. The CDR3 coding sequence is TGTGCCAGCAGCTGGGGACAGGCGGGTCAGCCCCAGCATTTT.

The V and J genes are TRBV15 and TRBJ2-5; D uncertain. The CDR3 loop spans 12 amino acids. The V gene's germline CDR1 is LNHNV and CDR2 YYDKDF (reference sequence). The V gene lost 0 bases and the J gene lost 4 bases, with 3 bases spanning the gap. This chain's CDR3 is CATSRDGETQYF. CDR3 bases: TGTGCCACCAGCAGAGACGGAGAGACCCAGTACTTC.

The chain joins TRBV7-9 to TRBJ2-2; TRBD2 agrees at 13 bases. The ends lost 5 bases at V and 6 bases at J; junction bases unmatched: 3. The CDR3 has 15 amino acids. Germline V gene data show CDR1 as SEHNR and CDR2 as FQNEAQ (reference sequence). CDR3: CASSPGTSGAGELFF. CDR3 in DNA: TGTGCCAGCAGCCCCGGGACTAGCGGGGCCGGGGAGCTGTTTTTT.

The chain joins TRBV30 to TRBJ1-2; D unclear. The CDR3 sequence is 12 residues long. V lost 1 base, J lost 4 bases, and 7 bases lay in between. The germline V gene has CDR1 GTSNPN and CDR2 SVGIG (reference sequence). The CDR3 is CAWSAGVYGYTF. Here the CDR3 DNA reads TGTGCCTGGAGTGCCGGGGTCTATGGCTACACCTTC.